The T cell receptor (beta chain) under discussion was sequenced for a study of CD8 T cells in ankylosing spondylitis. Study-level points and caveats: Enrichment of disease-linked clones was reportedly significant in matched ankylosing spondylitis synovial fluid. There was a TCR beta motif, made of several highly homologous variants, that appeared characteristic of ankylosing spondylitis blood. Past studies reported some motif variants in reactive arthritis synovial fluid and blood. In peripheral blood, disease-linked CD8+ clones occurred at relatively low frequencies.

TCRdb passed the 5' RACE reads through MiXCR, listing each CDR3 protein once. The profile shows about 540,000 distinct CDR3 sequences, approximately 11% of them singletons. Points on this clonotype: The target antigen is unknown.

V was clipped by 0 bases and J by 7 bases; unmatched bases: 5. Looked up from germline, CDR1 is SGHRS and CDR2 is YFSETQ. This CDR3 is built from 17 residues. J is TRBJ2-2 and V is TRBV5-1, with TRBD2 matching over 14 bases. Sample: blood, either unsorted or a sorted T cell fraction (not recorded which). The TCR comes from a male donor with ankylosing spondylitis. The CDR3 is CASSLGLAGGPVGELFF. In DNA form, the CDR3 reads TGCGCCAGCAGCTTGGGACTAGCGGGAGGGCCCGTCGGGGAGCTGTTTTTT. Looking up the rest from reference TRBV5-1 and TRBJ2-2 gives the full variable domain: KAGVTQTPRYLIKTRGQQVTLSCSPISGHRSVSWYQQTPGQGLQFLFEYFSETQRNKGNFPGRFSGRQFSNSRSEMNVSTLELGDSALYLCASSLGLAGGPVGELFFGEGSRLTVL.